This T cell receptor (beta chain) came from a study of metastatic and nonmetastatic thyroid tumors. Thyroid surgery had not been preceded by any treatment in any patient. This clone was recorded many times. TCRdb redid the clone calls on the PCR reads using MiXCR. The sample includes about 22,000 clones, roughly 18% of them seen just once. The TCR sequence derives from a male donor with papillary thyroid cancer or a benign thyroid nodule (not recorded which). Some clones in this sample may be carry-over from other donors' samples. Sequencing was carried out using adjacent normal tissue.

The CDR3 protein is CSASPRGTYSYNEQFF. DNA of the CDR3: TGCAGTGCTAGTCCCCGGGGGACCTACTCCTACAATGAGCAGTTCTTC. This chain links TRBV20-1 with TRBJ2-1; perhaps TRBD2 as D (6 bases). Germline values: CDR1 DFQATT, CDR2 SNEGSKA (reference sequence). The germline V and J ends were trimmed by 3 bases and 0 bases, with 15 bases remaining between them. The CDR3 runs to 16 residues.